In its sample, the clone carrying this T cell receptor beta chain was seen a few times. This sample was taken from a study of T-cell memory formation after mild COVID-19. Looked up from germline, CDR1 is SEHNR and CDR2 is FQNEAQ (reference sequence). The ends were cut back, 1 base at V and 3 bases at J, with 9 bases in the middle. The CDR3 covers 14 residues. TCRdb reprocessed the 5' RACE reads via MiXCR and lists one record per CDR3 protein. This table holds some 280,000 distinct CDR3 sequences, about 16% found once. This TCR came from a man aged 18 to 29 who had mild COVID-19 (a few samples of this study predate the infection). Cell type and time point are not known. The V call is TRBV7-9, the J call TRBJ1-2; D gene uncertain. The sequenced material came from PBMCs or a T cell subset sorted from them (not recorded which). CDR3 in DNA: TGTGCCAGCAGCTTAGGTGTGGGTCACTATGGCTACACCTTC. It yields the protein CASSLGVGHYGYTF.